This T cell receptor (beta chain) was captured by sequencing in a study of shared clonotypes between healthy human individuals. Study-wide points: Around 5% of naive CD4 clonotypes were common to a handful of donors.

Concerning this clone: Its specificity is not known.

Every immunoSEQ plate was one replicate of a subset's evenly spread DNA. The assay was immunoSEQ multiplex PCR, and TCRdb's table has in-frame clones only and misses some. The sample has under 1,100,000 clones, more than 75% seen once. V was pared by 6 bases and J by 1 base, with 8 bases of the junction left unmatched. CDR1 is MNHEY and CDR2 is SVGAGI in the germline V gene. The length of the CDR3 is 15 residues. The chain combines TRBV6-5 with TRBJ2-5; TRBD2 agrees at 7 bases. The source of this sequence is a man aged 18 to 29 in good health. Some clones in this sample may be carry-over from other donors' samples. Sample: memory CD4+ T cells from PBMCs. Described subset: CD45RA-negative fraction. CDR3: CASSLGGSSQETQYF. Written as DNA, the CDR3 is TGTGCCAGCAGCCTCGGGGGGTCGTCCCAAGAGACCCAGTACTTC.